This T cell receptor (beta chain) was documented in a study of PD-1 blockade in classical Hodgkin lymphoma. The study, taken as a whole, reports: Reported findings placed baseline TCR diversity lower in newly diagnosed patients (compared with healthy donors). Prior therapy or disease activity may underlie the repertoire differences, whose causes remain undefined.

Generated by immunoSEQ multiplex PCR, the TCRdb table keeps only in-frame clones and is missing some. The top ten clones hold approximately 9.6% of a sample with more than 140,000 clones, approximately 80% of them seen once. Germline V gene lookup returns CDR1 MDHEN and CDR2 SYDVKM. This CDR3 is 14 amino acids long. The V gene end was trimmed by 8 bases and the J gene end by 6 bases; junction bases not matched to a gene: 8. Turning to this clone: Its antigen is not identified.

Following autologous stem cell transplantation, relapse occurred in every patient, and exposure to brentuximab vedotin varied. Source: peripheral blood mononuclear cells (PBMCs), taken before the second cycle of nivolumab. The TCR sequence derives from a human donor with classical Hodgkin lymphoma. The chain is built from TRBV28 and TRBJ1-4; TRBD1 agrees at 8 bases. CDR3 residues: CASQQGAKDEKLFF. In DNA form, the CDR3 reads TGTGCCAGCCAGCAGGGGGCGAAAGATGAAAAACTGTTTTTT.